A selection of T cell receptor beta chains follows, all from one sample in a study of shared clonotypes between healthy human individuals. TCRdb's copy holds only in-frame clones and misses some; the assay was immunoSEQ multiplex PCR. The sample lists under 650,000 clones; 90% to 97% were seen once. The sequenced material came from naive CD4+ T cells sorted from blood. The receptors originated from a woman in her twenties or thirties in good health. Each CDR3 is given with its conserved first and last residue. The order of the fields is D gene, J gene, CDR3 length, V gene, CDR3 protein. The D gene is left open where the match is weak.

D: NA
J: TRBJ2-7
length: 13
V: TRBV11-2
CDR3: CASSLLSGYEQYF

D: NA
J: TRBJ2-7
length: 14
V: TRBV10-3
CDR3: CAISERRYSYEQYF

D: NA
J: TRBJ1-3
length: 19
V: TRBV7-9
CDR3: CASSWVTESLLGSGNTIYF

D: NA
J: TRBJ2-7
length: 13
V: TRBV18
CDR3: CASSPTSAHEQYF

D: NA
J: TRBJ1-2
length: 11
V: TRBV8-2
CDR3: CGKRKTYGYTF

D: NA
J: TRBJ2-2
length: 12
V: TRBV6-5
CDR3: CASSSPFGELFF

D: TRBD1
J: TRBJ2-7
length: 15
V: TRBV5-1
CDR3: CASSPGTGNIYEQYF

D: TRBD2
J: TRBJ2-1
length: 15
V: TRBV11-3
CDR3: CASSSSGGSYNEQFF

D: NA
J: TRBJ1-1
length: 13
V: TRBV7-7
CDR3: CASSLDTNTEAFF

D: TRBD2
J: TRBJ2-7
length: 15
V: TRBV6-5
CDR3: CASTGNSGRTYEQYF

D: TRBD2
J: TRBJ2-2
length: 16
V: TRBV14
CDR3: CASSQSSGTITGELFF

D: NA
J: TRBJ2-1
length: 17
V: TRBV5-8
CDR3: CASNLLLGGVSNNEQFF

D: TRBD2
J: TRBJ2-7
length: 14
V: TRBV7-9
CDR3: CASSSRTSGDEQYF

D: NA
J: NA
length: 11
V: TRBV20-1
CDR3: CSARINYEQYF

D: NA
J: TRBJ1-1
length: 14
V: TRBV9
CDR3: CASSVPRGNTEAFF

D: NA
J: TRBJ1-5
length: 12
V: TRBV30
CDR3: CAWSVPPGPQHF

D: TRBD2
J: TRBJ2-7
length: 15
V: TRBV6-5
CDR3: CASSYRTSGMGEQYF